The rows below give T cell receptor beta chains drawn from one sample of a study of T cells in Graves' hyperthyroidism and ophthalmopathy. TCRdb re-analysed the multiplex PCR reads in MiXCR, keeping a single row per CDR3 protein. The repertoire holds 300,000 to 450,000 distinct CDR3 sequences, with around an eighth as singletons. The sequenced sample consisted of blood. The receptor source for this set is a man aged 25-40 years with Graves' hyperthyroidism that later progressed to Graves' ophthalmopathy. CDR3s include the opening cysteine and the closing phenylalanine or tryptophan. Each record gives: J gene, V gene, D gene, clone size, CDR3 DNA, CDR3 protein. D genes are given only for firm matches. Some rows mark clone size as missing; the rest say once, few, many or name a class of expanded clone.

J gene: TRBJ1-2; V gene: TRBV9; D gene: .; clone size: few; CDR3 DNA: TGTGCCAGCAGCGTAGAGGGCCGGAACTATGGCTACACCTTC; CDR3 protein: CASSVEGRNYGYTF
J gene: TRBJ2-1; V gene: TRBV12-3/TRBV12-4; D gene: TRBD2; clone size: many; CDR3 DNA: TGTGCCAGCAGACCTCGTATAGCGGGGTACAATGAGCAGTTCTTC; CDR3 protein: CASRPRIAGYNEQFF
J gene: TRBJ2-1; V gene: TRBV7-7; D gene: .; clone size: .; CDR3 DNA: TGTGCTAGCAGCTTGGTCAAAGCCACAGCTAATGAGCAGTTCTTC; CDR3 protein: CASSLVKATANEQFF
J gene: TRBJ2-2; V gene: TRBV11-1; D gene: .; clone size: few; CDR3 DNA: TGTGCCAGCACCCAGGCCGGGGCCCTCGCCGGGGAGCTGTTTTTT; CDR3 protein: CASTQAGALAGELFF
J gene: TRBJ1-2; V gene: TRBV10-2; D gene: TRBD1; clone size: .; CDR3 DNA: TGCGCCAGCACGCGGACAGGCGATTATGGCTACACCTTC; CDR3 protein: CASTRTGDYGYTF
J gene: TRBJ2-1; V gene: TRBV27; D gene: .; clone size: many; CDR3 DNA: TGTGCCAGCAGTTCAGGTGTAATCAATGAGCAGTTCTTC; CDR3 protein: CASSSGVINEQFF
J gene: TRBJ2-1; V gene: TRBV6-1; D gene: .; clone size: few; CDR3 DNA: TGTGCCAGCAGGAGAGACAGGGGAGGGTACAATGAGCAGTTCTTC; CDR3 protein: CASRRDRGGYNEQFF
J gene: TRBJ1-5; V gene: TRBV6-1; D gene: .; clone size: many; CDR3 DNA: TGTGCCAGCAGAGAGGGCAGGGCGAGCAATCAGCCCCAGCATTTT; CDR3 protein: CASREGRASNQPQHF
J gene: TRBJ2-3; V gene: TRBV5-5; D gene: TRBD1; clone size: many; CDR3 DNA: TGTGCCAGCAGCCCAGAGGGACAGAGCACAGATACGCAGTATTTT; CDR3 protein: CASSPEGQSTDTQYF
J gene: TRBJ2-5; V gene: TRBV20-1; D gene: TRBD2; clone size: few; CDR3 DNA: TGCAGTGCTTTAACTAGCGGGGGGATGGAGACCCAGTACTTC; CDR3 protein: CSALTSGGMETQYF
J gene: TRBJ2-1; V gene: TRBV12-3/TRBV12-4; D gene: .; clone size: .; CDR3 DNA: TGTGCCACCCTCCCCCGGGGTACGGGCAATGAGCAGTTCTTC; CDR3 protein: CATLPRGTGNEQFF
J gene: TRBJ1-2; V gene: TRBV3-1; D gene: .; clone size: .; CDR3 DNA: TGTGCCAGCAGCTACGGGGACCAAGGTGGCTACACCTTC; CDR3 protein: CASSYGDQGGYTF
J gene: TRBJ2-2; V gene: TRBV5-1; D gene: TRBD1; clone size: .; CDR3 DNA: TGCGCCAGCAGCCCCCAGACAGGGGCGAACACCGGGGATCTGTTTTTT; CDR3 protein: CASSPQTGANTGDLFF
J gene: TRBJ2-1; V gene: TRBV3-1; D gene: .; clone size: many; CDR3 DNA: TGTGCCAGCAGCTTAGGAGTCGTCAATGAGCAGTTCTTC; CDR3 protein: CASSLGVVNEQFF
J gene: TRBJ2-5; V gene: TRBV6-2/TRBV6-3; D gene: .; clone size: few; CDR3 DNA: TGTGCCAGCAGTTACCGGGTAAAGCAAGAGACCCAGTACTTC; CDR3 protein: CASSYRVKQETQYF
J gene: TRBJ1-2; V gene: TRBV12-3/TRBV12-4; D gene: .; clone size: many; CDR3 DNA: TGTGCCAGCAGTTTACGCCATAAAGGATATGGCTACACCTTC; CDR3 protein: CASSLRHKGYGYTF
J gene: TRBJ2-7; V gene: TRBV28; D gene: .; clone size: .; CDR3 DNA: TGTGCCAGCAGTTTATTGAGCTACGGGCAGTACTTC; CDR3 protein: CASSLLSYGQYF
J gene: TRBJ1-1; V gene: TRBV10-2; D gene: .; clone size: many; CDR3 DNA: TGCGCCAGCAGTGAGTCGAACGGCCTGCGAGCTTTCTTT; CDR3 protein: CASSESNGLRAFF
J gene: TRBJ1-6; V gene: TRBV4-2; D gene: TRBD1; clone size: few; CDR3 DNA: TGTGCCAGCAGCCAGGGGGGACAGAGGTACTCCTATAATTCACCCCTCCACTTT; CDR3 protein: CASSQGGQRYSYNSPLHF
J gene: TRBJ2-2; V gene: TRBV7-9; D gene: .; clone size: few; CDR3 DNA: TGTGCCAGCGGGCAGGTGAACACCGGGGAGCTGTTTTTT; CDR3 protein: CASGQVNTGELFF
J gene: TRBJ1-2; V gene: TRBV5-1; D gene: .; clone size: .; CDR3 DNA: TGCGCCAGCAGCTTGGTTCCGGTTAACTATGGCTACACCTTC; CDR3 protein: CASSLVPVNYGYTF
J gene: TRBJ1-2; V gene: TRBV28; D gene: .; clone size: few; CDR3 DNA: TGTGCCAGCAGCTCGGGGACTAGTGGCTACACCTTC; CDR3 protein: CASSSGTSGYTF
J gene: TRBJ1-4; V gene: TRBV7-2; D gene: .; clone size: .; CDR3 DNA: TGTGCCAGCAGCTTGGGCAGGGTTGGGGGCCATAATGAAAAACTGTTTTTT; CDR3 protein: CASSLGRVGGHNEKLFF
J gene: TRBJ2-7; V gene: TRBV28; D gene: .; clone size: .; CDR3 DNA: TGTGCCAGCATGTCCAGCTTCTCCTACGAGCAGTACTTC; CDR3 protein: CASMSSFSYEQYF
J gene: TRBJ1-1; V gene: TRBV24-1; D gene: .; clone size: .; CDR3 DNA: TGTGCCACCAGTGACCTCGGCACTGAAGCTTTCTTT; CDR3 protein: CATSDLGTEAFF
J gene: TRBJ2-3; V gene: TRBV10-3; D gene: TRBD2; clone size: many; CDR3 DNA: TGTGCCATCAGTCCGGGACTAGCGGGGGGACGCACTAGCACAGATACGCAGTATTTT; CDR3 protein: CAISPGLAGGRTSTDTQYF
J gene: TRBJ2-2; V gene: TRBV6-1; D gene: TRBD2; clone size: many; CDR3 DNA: TGTGCCAGCAGTGTCAGCGGGGCCACCGGGGAGCTGTTTTTT; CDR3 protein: CASSVSGATGELFF
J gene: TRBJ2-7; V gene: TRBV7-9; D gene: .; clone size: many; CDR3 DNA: TGTGCCAGCAGCTTATACAGGGACTTCGACGAGCAGTACTTC; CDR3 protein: CASSLYRDFDEQYF
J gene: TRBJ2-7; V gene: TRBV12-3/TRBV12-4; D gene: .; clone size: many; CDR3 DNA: TGTGCCAGCAGTTTGGGCGGAAGCCCCTACGAGCAGTACTTC; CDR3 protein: CASSLGGSPYEQYF
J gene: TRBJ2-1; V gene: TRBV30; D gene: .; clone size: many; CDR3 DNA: TGTGCCTGGAGTCGGGATTGGGATGAGCAGTTCTTC; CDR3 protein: CAWSRDWDEQFF
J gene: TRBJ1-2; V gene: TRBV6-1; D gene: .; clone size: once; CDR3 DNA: TGTGCCAGCAGCCAAACCCGCCTCGGGACACCAGATGGCTACACCTTC; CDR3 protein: CASSQTRLGTPDGYTF
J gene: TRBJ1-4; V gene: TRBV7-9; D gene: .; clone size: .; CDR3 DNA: TGTGCCAGCAGCTTAAACGGCGGTGCTAATGAAAAACTGTTTTTT; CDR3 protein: CASSLNGGANEKLFF
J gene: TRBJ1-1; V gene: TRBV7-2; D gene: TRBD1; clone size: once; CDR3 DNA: TGTGCCAGCAGCTTAGCGGGGACAGGGGGCTTGAACACTGAAGCTTTCTTT; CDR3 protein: CASSLAGTGGLNTEAFF
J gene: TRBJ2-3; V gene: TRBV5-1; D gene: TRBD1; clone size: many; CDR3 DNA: TGCGCCAGCAGCGGGGACAGTTACACAGATACGCAGTATTTT; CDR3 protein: CASSGDSYTDTQYF
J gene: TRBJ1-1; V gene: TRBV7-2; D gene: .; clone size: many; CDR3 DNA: TGTGCCAGCAGCAAGAGCCCCCCGGCCAGGGGAGCTTTCTTT; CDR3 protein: CASSKSPPARGAFF
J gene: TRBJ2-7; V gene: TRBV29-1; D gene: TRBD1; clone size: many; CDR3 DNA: TGCAGCGTTGAAGGGGACAGGGGTTCCTACGAGCAGTACTTC; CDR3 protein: CSVEGDRGSYEQYF
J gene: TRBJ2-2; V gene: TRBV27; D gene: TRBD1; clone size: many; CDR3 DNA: TGTGCCAGCAGTTTATCTAAAGGGGGCGGAAACGGGGAGCTGTTTTTT; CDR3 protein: CASSLSKGGGNGELFF
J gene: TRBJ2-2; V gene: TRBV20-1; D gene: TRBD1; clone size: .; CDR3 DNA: TGCAGTGCTAGACCCCCGGGACAGAGACTTAACACCGGGGAGCTGTTTTTT; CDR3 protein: CSARPPGQRLNTGELFF
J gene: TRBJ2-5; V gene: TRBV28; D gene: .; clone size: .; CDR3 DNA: TGTACCAGCAGTTTCGGCGGGGACCAAGAGACCCAGTACTTC; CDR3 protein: CTSSFGGDQETQYF
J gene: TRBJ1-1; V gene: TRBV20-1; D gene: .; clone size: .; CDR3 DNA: TGCAGTGCTAGGGCCCCAGGGATGAACACTGAAGCTTTCTTT; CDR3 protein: CSARAPGMNTEAFF
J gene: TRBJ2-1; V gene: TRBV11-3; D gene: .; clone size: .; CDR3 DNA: TGTGCCAGCAGCAACCCGAACAAGGGGCAAAAGAATGAGCAGTTCTTC; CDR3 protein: CASSNPNKGQKNEQFF
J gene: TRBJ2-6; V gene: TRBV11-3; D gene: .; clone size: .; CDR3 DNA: TGTGCCAGCAGCCCTCGGGACTTTGGGGCCAACGTCCTGACTTTC; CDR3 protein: CASSPRDFGANVLTF
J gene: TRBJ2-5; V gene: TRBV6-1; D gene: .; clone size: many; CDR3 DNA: TGTGCCAGCAGAGGACTACAAGAGACCCAGTACTTC; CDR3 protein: CASRGLQETQYF
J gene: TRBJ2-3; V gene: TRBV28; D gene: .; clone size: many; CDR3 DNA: TGTGCCGGGGGGACCAACGAAATGGTTACGCAGTATTTT; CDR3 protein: CAGGTNEMVTQYF
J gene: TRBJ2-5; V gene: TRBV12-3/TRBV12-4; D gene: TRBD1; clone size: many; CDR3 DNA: TGTGCCAGCAGTTTTAGTAGGGACAGGGGGGGGGAGACCCAGTACTTC; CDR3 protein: CASSFSRDRGGETQYF
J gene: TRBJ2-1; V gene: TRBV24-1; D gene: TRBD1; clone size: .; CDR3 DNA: TGTGCCACCAGTGACCATCGGACGACAGGGGCTTTAGCGAATGAGCAGTTCTTC; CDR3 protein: CATSDHRTTGALANEQFF
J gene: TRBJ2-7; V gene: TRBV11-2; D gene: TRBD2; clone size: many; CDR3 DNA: TGTGCCAGCACCTTCTCTAGCGGGGCCGCCTACGAGCAGTACTTC; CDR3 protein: CASTFSSGAAYEQYF
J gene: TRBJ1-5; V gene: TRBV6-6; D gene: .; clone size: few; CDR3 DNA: TGTGCCAGCAGTTACTCATCCGGCCAGCCCCAGCATTTT; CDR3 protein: CASSYSSGQPQHF
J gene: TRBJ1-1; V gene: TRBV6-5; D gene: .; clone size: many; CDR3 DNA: TGTGCCAGCAGTTACAGGGGCTTTAACACTGAAGCTTTCTTT; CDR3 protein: CASSYRGFNTEAFF
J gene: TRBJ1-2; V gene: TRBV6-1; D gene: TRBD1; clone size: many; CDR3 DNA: TGTGCCAGCAGTGAAGCCCCGGACAGGGAAGGATCGGATGGCTACACCTTC; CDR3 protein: CASSEAPDREGSDGYTF
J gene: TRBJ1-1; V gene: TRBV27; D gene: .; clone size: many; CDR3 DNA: TGTGCCAGCAGAGGGACACCCGGCACTGAAGCTTTCTTT; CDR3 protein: CASRGTPGTEAFF
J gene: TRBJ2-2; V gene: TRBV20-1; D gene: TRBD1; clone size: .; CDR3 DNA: TGCAGTGCTAGAGGCCGGGACAGTAACACCGGGGAGCTGGTTTTT; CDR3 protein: CSARGRDSNTGELVF
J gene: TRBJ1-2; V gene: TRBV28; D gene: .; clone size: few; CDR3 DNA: TGTGCCAGCACCGAAACCAGTTTTCCTGGCTACACCTTC; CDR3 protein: CASTETSFPGYTF
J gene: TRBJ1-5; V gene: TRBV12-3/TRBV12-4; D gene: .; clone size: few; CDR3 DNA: TGTGCCAGCAGTCCCTACAGGTCCAATCAGCCCCAGCATTTT; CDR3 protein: CASSPYRSNQPQHF
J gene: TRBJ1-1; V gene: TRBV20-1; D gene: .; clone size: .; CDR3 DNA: TGCAGTGCAATAATGGGGGGGCGGGGGAACACTGAAGCTTTCTTT; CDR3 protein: CSAIMGGRGNTEAFF
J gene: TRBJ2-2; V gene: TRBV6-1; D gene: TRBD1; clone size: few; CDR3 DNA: TGTGCCAGCAGTAGGGGGACAGGGGACACCGGGGAGCTGTTTTTT; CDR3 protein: CASSRGTGDTGELFF
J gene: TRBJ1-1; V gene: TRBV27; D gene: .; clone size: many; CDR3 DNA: TGTGCCAGCAGTTTATTTGGCGGGGCGCGGGTGAACACTGAAGCTTTCTTT; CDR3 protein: CASSLFGGARVNTEAFF
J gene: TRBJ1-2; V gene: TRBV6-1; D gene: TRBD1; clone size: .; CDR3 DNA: TGTGCCAGCAGTATAAACAGGGGGAGACTAGGCTATGGCTACACCTTC; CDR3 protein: CASSINRGRLGYGYTF
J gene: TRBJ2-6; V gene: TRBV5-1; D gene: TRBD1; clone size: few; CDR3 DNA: TGCGCCAGCCAGACAGGGGCTGGGGCCAACGTCCTGACTTTC; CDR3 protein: CASQTGAGANVLTF
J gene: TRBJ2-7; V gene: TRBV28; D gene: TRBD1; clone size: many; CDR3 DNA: TGTGCCAGCAGTTTCCCTAACGACAGGGAAAGGTCGGACGAGCAGTACTTC; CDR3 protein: CASSFPNDRERSDEQYF